Sequencing of this T cell receptor (beta chain) was carried out in a study of blood T cell repertoires in COVID-19. Profiling relied on immunoSEQ multiplex PCR, and the TCRdb table lists in-frame clones only, not all of them. The sample comprises 140,000 or so clones, around four fifths of which are singletons, and roughly 3.4% rests with the top ten. This clone was seen a single time. CDR1 KGHDR and CDR2 SFDVKD come from the germline V gene. Trimming cost V 9 bases and J 5 bases; bases outside gene matches: 1. The CDR3 covers 13 residues. The specimen sequenced was PBMCs or T cells enriched from blood (not recorded which). This clonotype originated in a woman aged 45 to 65 with acute COVID-19. The genes are TRBV24-1 and TRBJ1-4; TRBD1 matches 11 bases. The CDR3 reads CATGTGGNEKLFF. In DNA, the CDR3 is TGTGCCACCGGGACAGGGGGAAATGAAAAACTGTTTTTT.